This is a list of T cell receptor beta chains from one sample in a study of response to subunit inactivated influenza vaccine. One entry per CDR3 protein, called by TCRdb with MiXCR from the RT-PCR reads. The sample has about 240,000 distinct CDR3 sequences, roughly an eighth seen once. The specimen was non-naive T cells sorted from PBMCs, collected approximately 15 days before vaccination. These receptors were taken from a man in his forties or fifties who received an inactivated influenza vaccine. Each CDR3 is given with its conserved first and last residue.

v_gene	j_gene	CDR3aa
TRBV2	TRBJ1-4	CASARELATNEKLFF
TRBV6-5	TRBJ1-1	CASSYSGSTEAFF
TRBV6-5	TRBJ2-1	CASSRGTSGSNEQFF
TRBV6-2/TRBV6-3	TRBJ2-7	CASSYGPTEQYF
TRBV2	TRBJ2-3	CASSPLGLAGTDTQYF
TRBV5-1	TRBJ2-1	CASSSQGAGGNEQFF
TRBV20-1	TRBJ1-2	CSASPSGRGHYGYTF
TRBV5-6	TRBJ2-2	CASSKTDTGELFF
TRBV5-1	TRBJ2-6	CASSLTGTGANVLTF
TRBV29-1	TRBJ2-5	CSVVRLEETQYF
TRBV24-1	TRBJ1-2	CATSTGAGGYTF
TRBV4-3	TRBJ2-1	CASSQDVWRNNEQFF
TRBV11-2	TRBJ2-7	CASSLGLTYEQYF
TRBV7-2	TRBJ2-1	CASSAGPYDEQFF
TRBV7-2	TRBJ2-7	CASSSVWGATYEQYF
TRBV6-1	TRBJ2-7	CASSEVMGQGAYEQYF
TRBV29-1	TRBJ2-1	CSVGGTSGTHEQFF
TRBV7-8	TRBJ2-7	CASSGTGAYEQYF
TRBV25-1	TRBJ1-2	CASQGINYGYTF
TRBV29-1	TRBJ2-5	CSTIQGGSETQYF
TRBV6-2/TRBV6-3	TRBJ2-7	CASSFAFAYEQYF
TRBV6-1	TRBJ1-6	CASIDPGWGPLHF